The sequence of this TCR beta chain was determined in a study of CD8+ T cells in alopecia areata. Per the germline V gene, CDR1 is NNHDY and CDR2 is SYVADS. There are 13 residues in the CDR3. The study's findings and limits: Unlike in mice, where it was clearer, TCR sharing across patients was less clear, possibly HLA-related. Sequences from scalp samples also cover resident alphabeta T cells of normal skin.

The authors extracted RNA and reverse transcribed it into cDNA as the sequencing template. The data were produced by immunoSEQ multiplex PCR, yet TCRdb's version contains in-frame clones alone and is incomplete. Altogether approximately 110,000 clones were found in the sample, and no singletons occur. The sample holds a few counts of this clone. The antigen is undetermined. The gene names here belong to mouse. The observed sequence ends 4 residues before the CDR3 terminus, with the missing tail filled in from the germline J gene. Sequenced input: lesional skin. The receptor's source is a C3H/HeJ mouse with alopecia areata. This strain's MHC haplotype is H2-k. The chain couples TRBV13-3 to TRBJ1-1, with TRBD1 matching over 7 bases. The covered CDR3 bases are TGTGCCAGCAGTGACCCTGGGACAGTA. Its protein product is CASSDPGTV. The whole CDR3 is CASSDPGTVEVFF.